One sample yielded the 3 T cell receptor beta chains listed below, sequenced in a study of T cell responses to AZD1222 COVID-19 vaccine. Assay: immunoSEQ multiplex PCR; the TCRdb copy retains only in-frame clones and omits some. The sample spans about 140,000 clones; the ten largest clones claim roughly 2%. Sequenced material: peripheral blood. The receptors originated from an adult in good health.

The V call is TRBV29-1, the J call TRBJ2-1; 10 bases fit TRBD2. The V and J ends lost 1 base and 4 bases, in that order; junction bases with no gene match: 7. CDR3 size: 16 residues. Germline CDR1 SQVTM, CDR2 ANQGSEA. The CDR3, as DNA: TGCAGCGTTGAAGCGGGGTCTAGCGGGGGTTACAATGAGCAGTTCTTC. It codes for CSVEAGSSGGYNEQFF.

The CDR3 region has the DNA TGTGCTACTCGGGGGAGCCGGGGGCCGTCTAGCACAGATACGCAGTATTTT. Residues: CATRGSRGPSSTDTQYF. V is TRBV28 and J is TRBJ2-3; possibly TRBD1 or TRBD2 for D (6 bases each). The CDR3 runs 17 residues. In germline, CDR1 is MDHEN, CDR2 SYDVKM.

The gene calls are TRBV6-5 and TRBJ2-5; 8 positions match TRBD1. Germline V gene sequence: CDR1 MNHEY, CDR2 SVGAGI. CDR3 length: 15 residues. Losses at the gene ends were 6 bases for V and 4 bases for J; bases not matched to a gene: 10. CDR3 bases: TGTGCCAGCAGACAAAATAGGGACAGGCCAGAGACCCAGTACTTC. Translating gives CASRQNRDRPETQYF.